This entry concerns a single T cell receptor beta chain. Its antigen remains unidentified. Stated time point: week 23, last vaccination. A 20-mer mutant IDH1 peptide at 300 ug was injected subcutaneously with topical imiquimod. New WHO grade 3 or 4 IDH1-mutant, ATRX-lost astrocytomas were present in all donors. This entry is derived from a study of a mutant IDH1 vaccine in newly diagnosed glioma. About the study: Patients under treatment included around 60% males and 37.5% females and had a mean age of about 37 years. Pretreatment consisted of radiotherapy, temozolomide, or both, with most receiving both.

The assay was immunoSEQ multiplex PCR, and TCRdb's table has in-frame clones only and misses some. This sample has about 28,000 clones, with roughly four fifths found just once. The study, taken as a whole, reports: Pseudoprogression seemed unrelated to changes in top peripheral T cell clonotypes.

This sequence originates from a woman aged 25 to 45 with glioma. The sample here was PBMCs, taken from a glioma patient whose treatment included an IDH1 peptide vaccine.

The CDR3 DNA is TGTGCCAGCAGCGCGACCTTGGACACTGAAGCTTTCTTT. Translating it yields CASSATLDTEAFF. This chain connects TRBV7-9 to TRBJ1-1; D remains ambiguous. Looked up from germline, CDR1 is SEHNR and CDR2 is FQNEAQ (reference sequence). This CDR3 has 13 residues. The V end lost 5 bases, the J end lost 3 bases, and 10 bases lay between the germline ends.